This T cell receptor beta chain derives from a study of response to subunit inactivated influenza vaccine. Study-wide results and limits: That few new T cells are recruited by each seasonal influenza vaccination was the authors' suggestion.

This clonotype was observed a handful of times. Antigen unknown. One entry per CDR3 protein results from TCRdb running MiXCR on the RT-PCR reads. The table shows around 850,000 distinct CDR3 sequences, with less than 20% occurring only once. The sequence came from a man aged 50 or older who received an inactivated influenza vaccine. Sequenced material: PBMCs from blood, taken about 5 days after vaccination.

The CDR3 protein is CASSQDRRGGNIQYF. CDR3 nucleotides: TGTGCCAGCAGCCAAGATAGGAGGGGGGGAAACATTCAGTACTTC. The chain combines TRBV4-2 with TRBJ2-4; a possible D gene is TRBD2 (7 bases). V gave up 0 bases and J gave up 6 bases, with 12 bases separating them. CDR3 size: 15 residues. CDR1 LGHNA and CDR2 YNFKEQ come from the germline V gene.